This T cell receptor (beta chain) was recorded in a study of T cells after yellow fever vaccination. Each CDR3 protein is one row after TCRdb ran MiXCR on the 5' RACE reads. The sample has 75,000 to 100,000 distinct CDR3 sequences, roughly 10% seen once; the top ten hold roughly 15%. The CDR3 loop spans 12 amino acids. Trimming took 6 bases from V and 2 from J, leaving 8 bases between them. Germline CDR1 reads LNHDA; CDR2 reads SQIVND (reference sequence). This clonotype was seen more than once but under ten times. The source is a man between 18 and 29 years old who received the YFV17D yellow fever vaccine. Specimen: CD8+ T cells not binding an NS4B(214-222) dextramer, sorted from PBMCs, collected less than 18 days after the first yellow fever vaccination. The chain employs TRBV19 and TRBJ2-7; D ambiguous. The CDR3 nucleotides read TGTGCCAGTAGCGGCAGCCCCTACGAGCAGTACTTC. It yields the protein CASSGSPYEQYF.